The T cell receptor (beta chain) described here comes from a study of T cell responses to AZD1222 COVID-19 vaccine. Study conclusions and caveats: Females outnumbered males among donors, who were mostly white British; clonal diversity was possibly underestimated. CD4 TCRs associated with vaccination spanned spike, dominating at 160-218 and 743-854.

V dropped 8 bases and J dropped 5 bases, with 9 bases sitting between them. The CDR3 is 12 residues long. The germline V gene encodes CDR1 LNHDA and CDR2 SQIVND (reference sequence). Sequenced by immunoSEQ multiplex PCR; TCRdb stores in-frame clones only, minus some. The table shows some 150,000 clones, with under 95% occurring only once. A word on this clone: The antigen is undetermined.

The rearrangement links TRBV19 to TRBJ2-2; D not certain. This sequence was found in an adult in good health. Material: peripheral blood, obtained on day 0 of MenACWY control vaccination. CDR3 region: CASCWGTGELFF. CDR3 DNA: TGTGCCAGTTGTTGGGGTACCGGGGAGCTGTTTTTT.